The entry below describes one T cell receptor beta chain. No antigen is known for it. Generated by immunoSEQ multiplex PCR, the TCRdb table keeps only in-frame clones and is missing some. Here the sample spans about 180,000 clones, around 90% being singletons. The data stem from a study of T cell responses to AZD1222 COVID-19 vaccine. Study conclusions and caveats: Only a handful of AZD1222 recipients were seropositive at baseline. CD4 TCRs linked to vaccination spanned spike, dominating at 160-218 and 743-854. Most donors were white British, females outnumbered males, and clonal diversity was possibly underestimated. Unmutated variant regions are reportedly targeted by nearly half of spike-specific TCRs.

The source is an adult who received the MenACWY meningococcal vaccine as a control. This specimen was peripheral blood, taken 28 days after the second dose of the MenACWY control vaccine.

This chain's CDR3 is CASSDGTYQETQYF. DNA for the CDR3: TGTGCCAGCAGCGACGGGACTTATCAAGAGACCCAGTACTTC. The gene calls are TRBV7-2 and TRBJ2-5, with D tentatively TRBD2 (6 bases). This CDR3 has 14 amino acids. With 5 bases removed from V and 2 bases from J, the gap between germline ends came to 12 bases. Germline values: CDR1 SGHTA, CDR2 FQGNSA.